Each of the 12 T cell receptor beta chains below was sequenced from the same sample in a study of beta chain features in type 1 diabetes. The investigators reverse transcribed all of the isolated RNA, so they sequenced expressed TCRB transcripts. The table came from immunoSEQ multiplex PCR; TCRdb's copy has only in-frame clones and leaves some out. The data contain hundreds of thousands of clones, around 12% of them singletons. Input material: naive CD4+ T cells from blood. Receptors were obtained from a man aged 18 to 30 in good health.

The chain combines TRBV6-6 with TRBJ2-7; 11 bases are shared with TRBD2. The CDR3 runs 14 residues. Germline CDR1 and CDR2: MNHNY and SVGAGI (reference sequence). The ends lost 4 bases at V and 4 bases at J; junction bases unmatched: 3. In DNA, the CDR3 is TGTGCCAGCAGTTCACTAGCGGGAGCTTACGAGCAGTACTTC. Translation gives CASSSLAGAYEQYF.

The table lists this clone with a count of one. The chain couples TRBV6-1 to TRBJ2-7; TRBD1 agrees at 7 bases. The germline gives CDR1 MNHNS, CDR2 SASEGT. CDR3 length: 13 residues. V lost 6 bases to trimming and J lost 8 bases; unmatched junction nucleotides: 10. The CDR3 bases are TGTGCCAGCAGCCCCGGGACAGTGATCAAGCAGTACTTC. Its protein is CASSPGTVIKQYF.

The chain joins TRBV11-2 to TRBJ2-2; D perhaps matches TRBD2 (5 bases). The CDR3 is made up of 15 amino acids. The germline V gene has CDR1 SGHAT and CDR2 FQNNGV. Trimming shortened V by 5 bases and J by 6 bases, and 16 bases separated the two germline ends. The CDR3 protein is CASSPNAGGSGELFF. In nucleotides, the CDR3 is TGTGCCAGCAGCCCCAACGCGGGTGGGTCCGGGGAGCTGTTTTTT.

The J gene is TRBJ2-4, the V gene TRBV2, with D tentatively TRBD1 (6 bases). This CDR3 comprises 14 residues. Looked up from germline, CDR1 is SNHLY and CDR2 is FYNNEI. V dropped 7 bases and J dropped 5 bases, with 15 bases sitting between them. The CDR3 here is CASILWGPQNIQYF. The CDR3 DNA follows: TGTGCCAGCATCTTGTGGGGGCCTCAAAACATTCAGTACTTC.

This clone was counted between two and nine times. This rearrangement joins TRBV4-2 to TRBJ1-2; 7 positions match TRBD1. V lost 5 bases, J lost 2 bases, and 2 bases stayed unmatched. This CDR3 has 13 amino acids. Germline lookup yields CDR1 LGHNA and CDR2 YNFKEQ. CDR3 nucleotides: TGTGCCAGCAGCGAGGACAGGAACTATGGCTACACCTTC. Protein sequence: CASSEDRNYGYTF.

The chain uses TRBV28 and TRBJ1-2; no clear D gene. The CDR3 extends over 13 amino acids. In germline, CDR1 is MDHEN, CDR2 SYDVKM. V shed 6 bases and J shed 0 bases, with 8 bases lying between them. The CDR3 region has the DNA TGTGCCAGCAGCACACCCGCTAACTATGGCTACACCTTC. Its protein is CASSTPANYGYTF.

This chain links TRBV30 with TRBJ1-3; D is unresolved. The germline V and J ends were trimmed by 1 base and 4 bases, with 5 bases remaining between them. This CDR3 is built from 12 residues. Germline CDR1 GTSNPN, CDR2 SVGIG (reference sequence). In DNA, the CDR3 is TGTGCCTGGAGTGGAGGAGGAAACACCATATATTTT. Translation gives CAWSGGGNTIYF.

The CDR3 bases are TGCGCCAGCAGCTTGGAGGGGGGCCTAGCGGCTGCCTACGAGCAGTACTTC. The encoded protein is CASSLEGGLAAAYEQYF. The rearrangement uses TRBV5-1 and TRBJ2-7; D is possibly TRBD2 (7 bases). The CDR3 has 17 amino acids. The germline gives CDR1 SGHRS, CDR2 YFSETQ. V was shortened by 0 bases and J by 2 bases, with 18 bases between the two germline ends.

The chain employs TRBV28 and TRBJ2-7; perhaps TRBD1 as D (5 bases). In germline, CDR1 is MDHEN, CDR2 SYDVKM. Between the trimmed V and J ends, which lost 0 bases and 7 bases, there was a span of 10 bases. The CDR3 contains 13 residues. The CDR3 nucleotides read TGTGCCAGCAGTTTATGGCCAGGGCAAGAGCAGTACTTC. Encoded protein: CASSLWPGQEQYF.

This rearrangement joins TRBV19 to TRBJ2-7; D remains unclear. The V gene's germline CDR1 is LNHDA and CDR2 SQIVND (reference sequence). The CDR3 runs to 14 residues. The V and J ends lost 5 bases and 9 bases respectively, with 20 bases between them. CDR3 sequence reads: CASSPDSKTSPQYF. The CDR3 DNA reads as TGTGCCAGTAGTCCAGACTCCAAAACATCCCCGCAGTACTTC.

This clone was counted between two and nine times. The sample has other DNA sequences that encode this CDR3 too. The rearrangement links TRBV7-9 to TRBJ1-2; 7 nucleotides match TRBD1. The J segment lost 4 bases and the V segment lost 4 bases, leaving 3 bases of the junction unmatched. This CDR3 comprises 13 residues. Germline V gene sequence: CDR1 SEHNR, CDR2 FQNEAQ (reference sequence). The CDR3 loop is CASSSDRAYGYTF. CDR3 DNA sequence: TGTGCCAGCAGCTCCGACAGGGCCTATGGCTACACCTTC.

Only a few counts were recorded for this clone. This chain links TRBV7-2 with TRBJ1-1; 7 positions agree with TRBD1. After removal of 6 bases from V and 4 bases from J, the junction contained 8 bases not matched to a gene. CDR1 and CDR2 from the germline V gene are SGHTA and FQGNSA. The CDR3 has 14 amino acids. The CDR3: CASRQQGRRTEAFF. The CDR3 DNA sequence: TGTGCCAGCAGGCAACAGGGGAGGCGCACTGAAGCTTTCTTT.